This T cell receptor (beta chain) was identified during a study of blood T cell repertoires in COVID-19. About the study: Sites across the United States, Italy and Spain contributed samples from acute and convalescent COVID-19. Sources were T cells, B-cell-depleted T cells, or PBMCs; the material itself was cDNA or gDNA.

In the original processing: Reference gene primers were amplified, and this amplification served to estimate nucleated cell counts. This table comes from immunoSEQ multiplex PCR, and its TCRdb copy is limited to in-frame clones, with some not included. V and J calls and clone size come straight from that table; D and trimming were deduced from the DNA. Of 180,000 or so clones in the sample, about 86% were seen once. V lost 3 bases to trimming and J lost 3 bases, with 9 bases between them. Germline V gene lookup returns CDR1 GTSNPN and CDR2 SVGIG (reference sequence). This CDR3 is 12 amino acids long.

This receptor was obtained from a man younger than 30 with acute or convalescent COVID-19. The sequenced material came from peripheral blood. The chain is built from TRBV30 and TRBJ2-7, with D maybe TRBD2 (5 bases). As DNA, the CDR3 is TGTGCCTGGAGCGGGAACAACTACGAGCAGTACTTC. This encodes CAWSGNNYEQYF.